The 3 T cell receptor beta chains presented below share a single source sample, sequenced in a study of cytomegalovirus exposure and HLA in healthy donors. The study ran its PCR with 60 Vbeta and 13 Jbeta primers. Libraries were prepared by immunoSEQ multiplex PCR; TCRdb keeps only in-frame clonotypes and omits some of them. The sample has over 130,000 clones; around 80% are singletons. The sequenced material came from PBMCs. All receptors come from a man under 40 in good health and CMV-seropositive.

The CDR3 here is CASSSRSAGVPDTQYF. CDR3 DNA sequence: TGTGCCAGCAGCTCCCGTTCGGCGGGAGTGCCAGATACGCAGTATTTT. The V call is TRBV5-4, the J call TRBJ2-3, with TRBD2 identical over 7 bases. V trimming: 3 bases; J trimming: 4 bases; junction bases outside the gene matches: 11. The CDR3 has 16 residues. Germline lookup yields CDR1 SGHNT and CDR2 YYREEE (reference sequence).

The chain is built from TRBV18 and TRBJ2-5, with TRBD1 identical over 9 bases. The CDR3 contains 16 residues. Germline V lookup: CDR1 KGHSH, CDR2 LQKENI. Trimming at V came to 3 bases and at J to 3 bases, leaving 8 bases not matched to a gene. DNA for the CDR3: TGTGCCAGCTCACCCACGACAGGGGGACAGGAAGAGACCCAGTACTTC. Protein sequence: CASSPTTGGQEETQYF. Variable domain in full (rest from reference TRBV18 and TRBJ2-5): NAGVMQNPRHLVRRRGQEARLRCSPMKGHSHVYWYRQLPEEGLKFMVYLQKENIIDESGMPKERFSAEFPKEGPSILRIQQVVRGDSAAYFCASSPTTGGQEETQYFGPGTRLLVL.

The gene calls are TRBV18 and TRBJ2-7, with 9 bases that match TRBD2. With 5 bases clipped from V and 1 base from J, the junction kept 6 bases outside the gene matches. Per germline, CDR1 KGHSH and CDR2 LQKENI. The CDR3 is made up of 15 amino acids. DNA for the CDR3: TGTGCCAGCTCATCGCGACTAGCGGCGTCCTACGAGCAGTACTTC. Its translation is CASSSRLAASYEQYF. Filled out from reference TRBV18 and TRBJ2-7, the complete variable domain reads NAGVMQNPRHLVRRRGQEARLRCSPMKGHSHVYWYRQLPEEGLKFMVYLQKENIIDESGMPKERFSAEFPKEGPSILRIQQVVRGDSAAYFCASSSRLAASYEQYFGPGTRLTVT.